The 21 T cell receptor beta chains below were found in one sample sequenced in a study of regulatory T cells in long-lasting Graves disease. The time point here: persistent/refractory GD, antithyroid drugs over 5 years with positive TRAb. Isolated PBMC RNA provided the starting material for the TCR library. Researchers made TCR beta libraries by using iRepertoire HTBI primers and running Arm-PCR on CDR3 regions. Via MiXCR, TCRdb re-called the multiplex PCR reads, giving one row per CDR3 protein. Found here are almost 350,000 distinct CDR3 sequences, less than 20% of them singletons; the top ten hold around 30%. The specimen was peripheral blood mononuclear cells (PBMCs), collected when the disease was refractory, from a patient treated with antithyroid drugs. These receptors came from a female donor with Graves disease.

This clonotype was found many times. J is TRBJ2-7 and V is TRBV11-2, with D unclear. Per germline, CDR1 SGHAT and CDR2 FQNNGV. The CDR3 loop spans 13 amino acids. The germline V and J ends were trimmed by 0 bases and 5 bases, with 8 bases remaining between them. CDR3 sequence: CASSLDMRDEQYF. Here the CDR3 DNA reads TGTGCCAGCAGCTTAGATATGCGCGACGAGCAGTACTTC. The whole variable domain, remainder taken from reference TRBV11-2 and TRBJ2-7, is EAGVAQSPRYKIIEKRQSVAFWCNPISGHATLYWYQQILGQGPKLLIQFQNNGVVDDSQLPKDRFSAERLKGVDSTLKIQPAKLEDSAVYLCASSLDMRDEQYFGPGTRLTVT.

This clonotype has a count of ten or more. The rearrangement joins TRBV28 to TRBJ1-4; TRBD1 agrees at 10 bases. V gave up 5 bases and J gave up 6 bases; unmatched junction bases: 6. This CDR3 spans 15 amino acids. The germline CDR1 and CDR2 sequences are MDHEN and SYDVKM. The CDR3 nucleotides are TGTGCCAGCAGTGCACGCGGGACAGGGGATGAAAAACTGTTTTTT. This gives the protein CASSARGTGDEKLFF.

This chain connects TRBV20-1 to TRBJ2-5, with D uncertain. In germline, CDR1 is DFQATT, CDR2 SNEGSKA (reference sequence). The CDR3 runs to 14 residues. Trimming stripped 0 bases from V and 1 base from J, with 9 bases between. The CDR3 sequence is CSARDSGFQETQYF. The CDR3, as DNA: TGCAGTGCTAGAGATAGTGGATTCCAAGAGACCCAGTACTTC.

This clonotype was counted at least ten times. The chain links TRBV15 to TRBJ1-2; 9 bases match TRBD1. Germline V gene data show CDR1 as LNHNV and CDR2 as YYDKDF (reference sequence). With V trimmed by 3 bases and J by 2 bases, 7 bases remained unmatched. This CDR3 contains 16 residues. CDR3 sequence: CATSRSPGTGNYGYTF. The CDR3 coding sequence is TGTGCCACCAGCAGGAGTCCCGGGACAGGGAACTATGGCTACACCTTC.

V is TRBV7-9 and J is TRBJ2-2, with 11 bases that match TRBD1. This CDR3 has 14 residues. Germline CDR1 reads SEHNR; CDR2 reads FQNEAQ (reference sequence). J gave up 5 bases and V 6 bases, and 2 bases lay outside the gene matches. The CDR3 loop is CASRRDRGTGELFF. As DNA, the CDR3 is TGTGCCAGCAGAAGGGACAGGGGGACCGGGGAGCTGTTTTTT. The full variable domain, rest sourced from reference TRBV7-9 and TRBJ2-2, is DTGVSQNPRHKITKRGQNVTFRCDPISEHNRLYWYRQTLGQGPEFLTYFQNEAQLEKSRLLSDRFSAERPKGSFSTLEIQRTEQGDSAMYLCASRRDRGTGELFFGEGSRLTVL.

This clonotype was detected many times. This chain connects TRBV9 to TRBJ1-4, with D uncertain. CDR3 size: 18 residues. Per the germline V gene, CDR1 is SGDLS and CDR2 is YYNGEE. V was trimmed by 1 base and J by 5 bases, leaving 21 bases between them. CDR3: CASSVSTATRGENEKLFF. The CDR3 DNA is TGTGCCAGCAGCGTATCCACCGCGACGCGTGGGGAGAATGAAAAACTGTTTTTT.

This clonotype was detected ten times or more. The chain joins TRBV28 to TRBJ1-5, with unresolved D. This CDR3 comprises 16 residues. Trimming took off 2 bases at V and 0 bases at J, with 11 bases between the two ends. The germline gives CDR1 MDHEN, CDR2 SYDVKM. The CDR3 DNA reads as TGTGCCAGCAGTTTAATGGCCAGATATAGCAATCAGCCCCAGCATTTT. This gives the protein CASSLMARYSNQPQHF.

This clonotype has at least ten counts. V is TRBV5-1 and J is TRBJ1-2; D is unresolved. Germline V gives CDR1 SGHRS, CDR2 YFSETQ. With 3 bases removed from V and 3 bases from J, the gap between germline ends came to 12 bases. The length of the CDR3 is 14 residues. The CDR3 here is CASSSGSGDYGYTF. In nucleotides, the CDR3 is TGCGCCAGCAGCTCAGGTTCAGGTGACTATGGCTACACCTTC.

This clonotype showed up many times. The chain employs TRBV2 and TRBJ2-7; TRBD1 matches at 9 bases. This CDR3 spans 13 amino acids. V trimming: 9 bases; J trimming: 6 bases; junction bases outside the gene matches: 9. CDR1 and CDR2 from the germline V gene are SNHLY and FYNNEI. CDR3 sequence: CARTGTGTGEQYF. The CDR3, as DNA: TGTGCCAGAACCGGGACAGGGACGGGCGAGCAGTACTTC.

This chain joins TRBV6-5 and TRBJ2-3, with TRBD2 matching 10 bases. The germline gives CDR1 MNHEY, CDR2 SVGAGI. V was clipped by 0 bases and J by 1 base; unmatched bases: 4. The CDR3 runs 17 residues. This chain's CDR3 is CASSYSSGRGGTDTQYF. The CDR3 DNA is TGTGCCAGCAGTTACTCGAGCGGGAGGGGTGGCACAGATACGCAGTATTTT.

This clonotype came up many times. The junction and the germline gene differ at one end; a read error may be behind it. This chain connects TRBV28 to TRBJ2-5; weak D call: TRBD1 (6 bases). The CDR3 loop spans 14 amino acids. Germline CDR1 is MDHEN and CDR2 is SYDVKM. The CDR3 DNA sequence: TGTGCCAGCAGTTTATATACAGGGCAAGAGACTCAGTACTTC. As protein: CASSLYTGQETQYF.

A few counts support this clonotype. The rearrangement uses TRBV7-2 and TRBJ2-4; D is tentatively TRBD1 or TRBD2 (7 bases each). Germline V gene data show CDR1 as SGHTA and CDR2 as FQGNSA. V lost 2 bases and J lost 3, with 23 bases in between. The CDR3 has 19 amino acids. The CDR3: CASSLMRGGGLLDKNIQYF. The DNA for the CDR3 is TGTGCCAGCAGCTTAATGCGGGGAGGGGGCCTTTTAGACAAAAACATTCAGTACTTC.

This clonotype showed up just a few times. This chain uses TRBV19 with TRBJ2-7; 10 positions match TRBD1. The CDR3 extends over 15 amino acids. V shed 6 bases and J 4 bases; nucleotides not matched to a gene: 9. Germline values: CDR1 LNHDA, CDR2 SQIVND (reference sequence). The CDR3 protein is CASSLWGQGKYEQYF. CDR3 bases: TGTGCCAGTAGCCTCTGGGGACAGGGGAAATACGAGCAGTACTTC.

This clonotype was detected ten times or more. The genes are TRBV7-6 and TRBJ2-7; no clear D. Germline V lookup: CDR1 SGHVS, CDR2 FNYEAQ. V lost 2 bases and J lost 1, with 9 bases in between. The CDR3 is made up of 14 amino acids. The CDR3 here is CASSLYGPSYEQYF. CDR3 DNA sequence: TGTGCCAGCAGCTTATACGGGCCGTCCTACGAGCAGTACTTC.

This clonotype was recorded at least ten times. CDR3 residues: CASSQTQETQYF. The CDR3 DNA is TGTGCCAGCAGCCAAACCCAAGAGACCCAGTACTTC. This chain joins TRBV7-2 and TRBJ2-5; D ambiguous. The CDR3 length is 12 residues. Per the germline V gene, CDR1 is SGHTA and CDR2 is FQGNSA. The V and J ends lost 5 bases and 1 base respectively, with 5 bases between them.

The table lists this clonotype with many counts. This chain uses TRBV7-9 with TRBJ1-2; 9 nucleotides align to TRBD1. This CDR3 spans 13 amino acids. From germline, CDR1 is SEHNR and CDR2 FQNEAQ (reference sequence). The J segment lost 8 bases and the V segment lost 3 bases, leaving 4 bases of the junction unmatched. CDR3 region: CASSLGQGDGYTF. The CDR3, as DNA: TGTGCCAGCAGCTTGGGACAGGGAGACGGCTACACCTTC.

This clonotype was found many times. The V call is TRBV2, the J call TRBJ2-5, with TRBD2 as a possible D gene (6 bases). Germline lookup yields CDR1 SNHLY and CDR2 FYNNEI. The germline V and J ends were trimmed by 3 bases and 5 bases, with 10 bases remaining between them. The CDR3 has 13 residues. CDR3 DNA sequence: TGTGCCAGCAGTGATAGGAGGGCTGAGACCCAGTACTTC. Its protein is CASSDRRAETQYF. Looking up the rest from reference TRBV2 and TRBJ2-5 gives the full variable domain: EPEVTQTPSHQVTQMGQEVILRCVPISNHLYFYWYRQILGQKVEFLVSFYNNEISEKSEIFDDQFSVERPDGSNFTLKIRSTKLEDSAMYFCASSDRRAETQYFGPGTRLLVL.

On this clonotype: A much bigger clone sits one base away, suggesting this may be a read error. The rearrangement links TRBV6-8 to TRBJ1-2, with a possible D match to TRBD1 (5 bases). Germline V CDR1 and CDR2: MNHGY, SAAAGT. The CDR3 length is 13 residues. The CDR3 here is CVAHFGTNRGYTF. In DNA, the CDR3 is TGTGTCGCACACTTCGGGACTAATCGTGGCTACACCTTC.

This chain uses TRBV10-3 with TRBJ2-7; 8 bases agree with TRBD2. J was trimmed by 0 bases and V by 6 bases; bases with no gene match: 7. CDR3 length: 15 residues. From germline, CDR1 is ENHRY and CDR2 SYGVKD. DNA for the CDR3: TGTGCCATCAGCCCCTCCGGGAGGGGCTCCTACGAGCAGTACTTC. This sequence encodes CAISPSGRGSYEQYF.

The V and J genes are TRBV30 and TRBJ1-1; 7 bases match TRBD1. The CDR3 totals 14 residues. The junction had 4 bases not matched to a gene; V was cut back by 2 bases and J by 1 base. Germline V CDR1 and CDR2: GTSNPN, SVGIG (reference sequence). The CDR3 loop is CAWSSRTGNTEAFF. The CDR3 region has the DNA TGTGCCTGGAGTTCCAGGACAGGGAACACTGAAGCTTTCTTT. Together with reference TRBV30 and TRBJ1-1, the CDR3 gives the full variable domain: SQTIHQWPATLVQPVGSPLSLECTVEGTSNPNLYWYRQAAGRGLQLLFYSVGIGQISSEVPQNLSASRPQDRQFILSSKKLLLSDSGFYLCAWSSRTGNTEAFFGQGTRLTVV.

A few counts support this clonotype. The V call is TRBV11-2, the J call TRBJ2-2, with D perhaps matching TRBD2 (6 bases). Trimming stripped 1 base from V and 3 bases from J, with 12 bases between. This CDR3 region has 16 residues. Looked up from germline, CDR1 is SGHAT and CDR2 is FQNNGV. The CDR3 DNA follows: TGTGCCAGCAGCTTAGGGGGGGTGCAACACACCGGGGAGCTGTTTTTT. Its protein product is CASSLGGVQHTGELFF.